This TCR beta chain originates from a study of cytomegalovirus exposure and HLA in healthy donors. This clone was seen a handful of times. Antigen unknown. CDR1 and CDR2 from the germline V gene are ENHRY and SYGVKD. Trimming stripped 2 bases from V and 4 bases from J, with 12 bases between. The CDR3 runs 16 residues. Notes on the study in general: In all likelihood, a cluster of highly shared sequence variants was a sequencing artifact.

Primers included in the PCR were 60 Vbeta and 13 Jbeta primers. Libraries were prepared by immunoSEQ multiplex PCR; TCRdb keeps only in-frame clonotypes and omits some of them. The sample yields 90,000 to 150,000 clones, roughly 8.6% seen once. The V gene is TRBV10-3, the J gene TRBJ2-6; TRBD2 might be the D (5 bases). The clonotype originates from a woman aged 40 to 49 in good health and CMV-seropositive. Sequencing was done on a sample of PBMCs. Here the CDR3 reads CAISEPDFSGANVLTF. The CDR3 nucleotides are TGTGCCATCAGTGAGCCGGACTTTTCGGGGGCCAACGTCCTGACTTTC.